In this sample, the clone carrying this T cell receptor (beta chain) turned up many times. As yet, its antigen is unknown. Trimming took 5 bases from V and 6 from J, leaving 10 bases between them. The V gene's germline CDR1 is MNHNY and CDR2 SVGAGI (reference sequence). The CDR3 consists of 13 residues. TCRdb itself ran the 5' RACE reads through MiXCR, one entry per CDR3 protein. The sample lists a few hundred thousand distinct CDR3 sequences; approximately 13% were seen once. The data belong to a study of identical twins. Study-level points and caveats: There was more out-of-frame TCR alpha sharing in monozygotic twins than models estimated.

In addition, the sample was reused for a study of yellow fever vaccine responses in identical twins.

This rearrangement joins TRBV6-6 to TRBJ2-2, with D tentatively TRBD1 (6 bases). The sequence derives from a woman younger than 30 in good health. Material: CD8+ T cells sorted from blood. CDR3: CASSPTGPGELFF. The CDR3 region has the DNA TGTGCCAGCAGTCCGACAGGTCCCGGGGAGCTGTTTTTT.